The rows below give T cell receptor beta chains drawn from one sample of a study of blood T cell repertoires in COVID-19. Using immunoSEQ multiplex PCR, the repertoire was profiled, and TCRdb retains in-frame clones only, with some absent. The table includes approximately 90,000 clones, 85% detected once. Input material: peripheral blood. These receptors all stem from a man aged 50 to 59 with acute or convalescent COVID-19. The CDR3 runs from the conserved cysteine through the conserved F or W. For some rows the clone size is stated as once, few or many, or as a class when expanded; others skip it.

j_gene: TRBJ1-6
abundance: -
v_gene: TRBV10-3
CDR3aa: CAIMRGPNSPLHF

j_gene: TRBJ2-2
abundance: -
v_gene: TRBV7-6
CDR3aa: CASSLLAGGDTGELFF

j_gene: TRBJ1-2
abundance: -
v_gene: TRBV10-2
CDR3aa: CASSESAGSGYTF

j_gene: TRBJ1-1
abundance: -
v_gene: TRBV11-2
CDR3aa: CASSLEAAVVNTEAFF

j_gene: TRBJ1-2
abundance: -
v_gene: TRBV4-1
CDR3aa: CASSAQGLGYGYTF

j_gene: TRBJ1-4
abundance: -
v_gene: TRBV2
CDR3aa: CASRGHPEDEKLFF

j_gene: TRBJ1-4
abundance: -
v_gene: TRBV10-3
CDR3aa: CAISASLSGGKEKLFF

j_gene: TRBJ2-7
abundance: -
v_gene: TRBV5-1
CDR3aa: CASGPGQGFYEQYF

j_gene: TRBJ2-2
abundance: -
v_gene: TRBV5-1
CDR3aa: CASSGGGTTGELFF

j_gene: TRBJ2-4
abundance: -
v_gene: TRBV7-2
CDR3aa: CASSSLGGIQYF

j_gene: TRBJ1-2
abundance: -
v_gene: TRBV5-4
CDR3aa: CASSSGERGAAYGYTF

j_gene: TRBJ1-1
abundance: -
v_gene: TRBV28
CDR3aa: CASSFSGNTEAFF

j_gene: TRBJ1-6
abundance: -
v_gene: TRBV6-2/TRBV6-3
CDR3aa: CASSYVGRNNSPLHF

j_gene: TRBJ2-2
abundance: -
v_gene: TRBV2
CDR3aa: CASRGLAGNTGELFF

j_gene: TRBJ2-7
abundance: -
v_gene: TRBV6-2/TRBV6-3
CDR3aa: CASSTPFGGGGYSDEQYF

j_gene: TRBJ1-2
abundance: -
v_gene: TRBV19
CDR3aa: CASSIGYGYTF

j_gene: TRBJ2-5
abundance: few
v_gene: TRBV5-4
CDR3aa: CASSSPGGSHRETQYF

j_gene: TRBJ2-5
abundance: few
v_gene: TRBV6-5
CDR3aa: CASSYSGGSLETQYF

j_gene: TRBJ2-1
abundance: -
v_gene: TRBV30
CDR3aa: CAWRREGGEQFF

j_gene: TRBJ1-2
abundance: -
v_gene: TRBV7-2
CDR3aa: CASSSRDRGVVGHGYTF

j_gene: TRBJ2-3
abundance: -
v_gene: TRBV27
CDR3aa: CASSLRQPNTDTQYF

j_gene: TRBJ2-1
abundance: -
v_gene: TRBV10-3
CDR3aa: CAISGASYNEQFF

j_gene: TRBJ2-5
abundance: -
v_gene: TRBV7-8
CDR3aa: CASSSRTGAQETQYF

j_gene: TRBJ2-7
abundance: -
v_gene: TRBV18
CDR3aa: CASHPPGFEGEQYF

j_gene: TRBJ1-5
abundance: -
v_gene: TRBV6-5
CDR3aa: CASRLDRVGNQPQHF

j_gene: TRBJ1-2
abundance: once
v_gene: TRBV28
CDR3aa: CASSILTGVGGYTF

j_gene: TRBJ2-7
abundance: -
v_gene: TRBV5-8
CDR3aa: CASSYSGGVYEQYF

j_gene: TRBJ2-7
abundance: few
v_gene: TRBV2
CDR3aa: CASTSYEQYF

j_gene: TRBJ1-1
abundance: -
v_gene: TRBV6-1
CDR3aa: CASSEYGGSRAFF

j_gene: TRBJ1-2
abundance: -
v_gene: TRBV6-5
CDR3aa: CASSYSDSYYGYTF

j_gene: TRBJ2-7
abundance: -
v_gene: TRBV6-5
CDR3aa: CASSPTGYEQYF

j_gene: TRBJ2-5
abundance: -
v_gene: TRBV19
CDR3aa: CASRKGVLETQYF

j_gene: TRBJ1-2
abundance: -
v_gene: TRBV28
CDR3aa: CASSRPPGQANYGYTF

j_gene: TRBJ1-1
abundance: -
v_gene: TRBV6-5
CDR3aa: CASSHRGPEAFF

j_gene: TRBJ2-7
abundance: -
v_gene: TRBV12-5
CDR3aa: CASGLEVTYEQYF

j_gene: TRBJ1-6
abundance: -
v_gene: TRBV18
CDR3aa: CASSPPQGRGNSPLHF

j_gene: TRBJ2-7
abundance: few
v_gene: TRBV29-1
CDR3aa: CSVEGQTYEQYF

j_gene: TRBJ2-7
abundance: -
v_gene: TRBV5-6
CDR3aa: CASRKAGSYEQYF

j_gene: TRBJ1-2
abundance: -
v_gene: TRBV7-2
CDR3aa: CASSLRDRRGYTF

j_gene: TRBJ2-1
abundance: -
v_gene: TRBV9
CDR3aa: CASNPSPGQGGDEQFF

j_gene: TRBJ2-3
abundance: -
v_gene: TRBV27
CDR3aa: CASMATAPLSTDTQYF

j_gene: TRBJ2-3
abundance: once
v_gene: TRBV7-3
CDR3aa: CASSLQVTDTQYF

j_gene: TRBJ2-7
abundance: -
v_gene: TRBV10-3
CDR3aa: CAISVDRGSYEQYF

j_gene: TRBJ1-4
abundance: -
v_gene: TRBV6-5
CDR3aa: CASSPRGTNEKLFF

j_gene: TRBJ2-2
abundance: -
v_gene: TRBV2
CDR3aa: CASRRLATTGELFF